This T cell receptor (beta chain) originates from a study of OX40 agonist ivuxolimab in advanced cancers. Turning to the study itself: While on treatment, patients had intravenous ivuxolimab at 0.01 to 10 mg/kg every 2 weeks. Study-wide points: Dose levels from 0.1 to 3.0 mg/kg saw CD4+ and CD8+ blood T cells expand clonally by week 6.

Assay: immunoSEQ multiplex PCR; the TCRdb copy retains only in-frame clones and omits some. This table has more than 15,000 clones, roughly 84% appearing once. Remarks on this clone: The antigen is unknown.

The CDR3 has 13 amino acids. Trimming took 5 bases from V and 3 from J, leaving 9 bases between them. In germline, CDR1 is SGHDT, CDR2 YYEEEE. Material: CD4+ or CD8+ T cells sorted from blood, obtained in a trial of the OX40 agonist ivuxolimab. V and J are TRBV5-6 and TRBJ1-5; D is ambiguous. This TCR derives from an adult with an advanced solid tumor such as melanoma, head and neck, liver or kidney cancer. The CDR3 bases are TGTGCCAGCAGTACATTCGACAATCAGCCCCAGCATTTT. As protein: CASSTFDNQPQHF. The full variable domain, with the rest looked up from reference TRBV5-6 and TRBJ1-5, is DAGVTQSPTHLIKTRGQQVTLRCSPKSGHDTVSWYQQALGQGPQFIFQYYEEEERQRGNFPDRFSGHQFPNYSSELNVNALLLGDSALYLCASSTFDNQPQHFGDGTRLSIL.